This paragraph covers one T cell receptor (beta chain) sequence. What it recognizes is unknown. This sample was taken from a study of siplizumab effects on memory and regulatory T cells. Whole-study results and caveats: Suppressive activity of Tregs proliferating in siplizumab cultures remained unconfirmed. The study found that siplizumab significantly reduced alloreactive sequences traceable to unstimulated CD4+ memory cells. Most proliferating CD4+ or CD8+ clones, roughly 80-96%, had no naive or memory assignment. Naive T cells seemed more diverse than memory cells and seemed major alloresponse contributors.

Sequencing was performed with immunoSEQ multiplex PCR; in TCRdb, only in-frame clones are kept and a portion is missing. The top ten hold 3.5% to 4% of the sample, which has tens of thousands of clones, roughly 85% seen once. Germline CDR1 is MNHEY and CDR2 is SVGAGI. With 6 bases removed from V and 2 bases from J, the gap between germline ends came to 8 bases. CDR3 length equals 12 residues. The source is a human donor in good health. Sequencing used memory CD4+ T cells sorted from blood. The gene calls are TRBV6-5 and TRBJ2-7, with D possibly matching TRBD1 (6 bases). In nucleotides, the CDR3 is TGTGCCAGCAGAAGGGACACCTACGAGCAGTACTTC. It codes for CASRRDTYEQYF.